This T cell receptor (beta chain) appears in the sequencing data of a study of CD8 T cells in ankylosing spondylitis. Study-wide results and limits: Reports say disease-linked clones showed up significantly more in matched ankylosing spondylitis synovial fluid. Certain motif variants had earlier appeared in reactive arthritis synovial fluid and blood. A motif of eight highly homologous TCR beta variants was seen as apparently characteristic of ankylosing spondylitis blood.

The CDR3 runs to 15 residues. Trimming shortened V by 4 bases and J by 7 bases, and 18 bases separated the two germline ends. The germline gives CDR1 SGHRS, CDR2 YFSETQ. This clonotype was seen many times. What it recognizes is unknown. TCRdb processed the 5' RACE reads anew with MiXCR; each CDR3 protein has one entry. The profile shows some 150,000 distinct CDR3 sequences, approximately 10% of them singletons. Sequences were obtained from blood, either unsorted or a sorted T cell fraction (not recorded which). The genes are TRBV5-1 and TRBJ2-1; D possibly uses TRBD1 or TRBD2 (5 bases each). This clonotype was sampled from a female donor with ankylosing spondylitis or in good health (not recorded which). This CDR3 is CASSPGTFFINEQFF. As DNA, the CDR3 is TGCGCCAGCAGCCCCGGGACCTTTTTCATAAATGAGCAGTTCTTC.